These T cell receptor beta chains were read from a single sample in a study of graft-versus-host responses after intestinal transplantation. The data were produced by immunoSEQ multiplex PCR, yet TCRdb's version contains in-frame clones alone and is incomplete. This repertoire shows 9,000 to 10,000 clones, approximately 80% found once; its top ten account for about 19%. Material: ileum tissue, obtained roughly 470 days after intestinal transplantation. The receptors originated from a human patient who received an intestinal transplant, so some T cells may come from the graft donor. CDR3s include the opening cysteine and the closing phenylalanine or tryptophan. D genes are given only for firm matches. Size values are once, few and many counts, or a class for expanded clones, and some rows have none.

CDR3 DNA	CDR3 protein	V gene	J gene	clone size	D gene
TGTGCCAGCAGGACCGGGGAGCTGTTTTTT	CASRTGELFF	TRBV6-6	TRBJ2-2	.	.
TGTGCCAGTAGTATGGGACATGAGAACATTCAGTACTTC	CASSMGHENIQYF	TRBV19	TRBJ2-4	.	.
TGTGCCAGCAGTGGACGCCGTTCAGATGAAAAACTGTTTTTT	CASSGRRSDEKLFF	TRBV6-1	TRBJ1-4	.	.
TGTGCCAGCAGGATCCTTAACTACGAGCAGTACTTC	CASRILNYEQYF	TRBV2	TRBJ2-7	.	.
TGTGCCAGCTCGCGGGACAGGTCGAACACCGGGGAGCTGTTTTTT	CASSRDRSNTGELFF	TRBV18	TRBJ2-2	.	TRBD1
TGTGCCAGCAGCTACAGGGGAGGGGTCGGCGGAAACACCATATATTTT	CASSYRGGVGGNTIYF	TRBV9	TRBJ1-3	.	TRBD1
TGTGCCAGCACCTGGAGGGGAGGTCCCTACGAGCAGTACTTC	CASTWRGGPYEQYF	TRBV7-2	TRBJ2-7	.	.
TGTGCCAGCTCACCACCGTGGTCGGGACCGCGGAGTGGAAACACCATATATTTT	CASSPPWSGPRSGNTIYF	TRBV18	TRBJ1-3	few	.
TGCGCCAGCAGCTCACTGACAGGAAACTACGAGCAGTACTTC	CASSSLTGNYEQYF	TRBV5-1	TRBJ2-7	.	.
TGTGCCAGCCGGACAGGGGGAGGGTATGGCTACACCTTC	CASRTGGGYGYTF	TRBV21-1	TRBJ1-2	.	.
TGTGCCAGCAGTATGGGCTCAGGGGGCTACGAGCAGTACTTC	CASSMGSGGYEQYF	TRBV6-5	TRBJ2-7	.	TRBD1
TGCGCCAGCAGCCCCACTACCGGACAGGGCCATGGCTACACCTTC	CASSPTTGQGHGYTF	TRBV4-1	TRBJ1-2	.	TRBD1
TGTGCCTGGAACCAGGGTGACAATCAGCCCCAGCATTTT	CAWNQGDNQPQHF	TRBV30	TRBJ1-5	.	.
TGCGCCAGCAGCCTAACAGGGAATAGCAATCAGCCCCAGCATTTT	CASSLTGNSNQPQHF	TRBV4-1	TRBJ1-5	.	.
TGTGCCAGCTCACCCCAATCTACCGGGACAGGGTACCACGAGCAGTACTTC	CASSPQSTGTGYHEQYF	TRBV18	TRBJ2-7	.	TRBD1
TGTGCCAGCAGTGTGTATGCAGCAGATACGCAGTATTTT	CASSVYAADTQYF	TRBV27	TRBJ2-3	.	.
TGTGCCAGCAGCCCCACCCCCGGGGGGTTGAATCAGCCCCAGCATTTT	CASSPTPGGLNQPQHF	TRBV2	TRBJ1-5	.	.
TGTGCCAGCAGCTTAGAGGGAACATTTAATTCACCCCTCCACTTT	CASSLEGTFNSPLHF	TRBV11-3	TRBJ1-6	.	.
TGCGCCAGCAGCAAGTGGGTGACTGAAGCTTTCTTT	CASSKWVTEAFF	TRBV5-1	TRBJ1-1	.	.
TGTGCCAGCTCACCTACGACAGGGAACACTGAAGCTTTCTTT	CASSPTTGNTEAFF	TRBV18	TRBJ1-1	.	.
TGTGCCAGCAGTGAGGACAGCCTTAATTCACCCCTCCACTTT	CASSEDSLNSPLHF	TRBV2	TRBJ1-6	.	.
TGTGCCAGCAGCGTAGATCTGAACACCGGGGAGCTGTTTTTT	CASSVDLNTGELFF	TRBV9	TRBJ2-2	.	.
TGTGCCATCAGCGGGGGGTCTGGAAACACCATATATTTT	CAISGGSGNTIYF	TRBV10-3	TRBJ1-3	.	.
TGCGCCAGCAGTGAGCCGCTGGGGACAGGGGGCCGAAATGAGCAGTTCTTC	CASSEPLGTGGRNEQFF	TRBV10-2	TRBJ2-1	.	TRBD1
TGTGCCAGCAGCTTAGGGCTACCACCCTACAATGAGCAGTTCTTC	CASSLGLPPYNEQFF	TRBV7-3	TRBJ2-1	.	.
TGTGCCAGCAGTTATACTCTTGATACGCAGTATTTT	CASSYTLDTQYF	TRBV6-6	TRBJ2-3	once	.
TGTGCCAGCTCACCCAGTCAGGGGAACAATGAGCAGTTCTTC	CASSPSQGNNEQFF	TRBV18	TRBJ2-1	.	.
TGTGCCAGCAGCTTCAGGGGCTCCAACTATGGCTACACCTTC	CASSFRGSNYGYTF	TRBV5-6	TRBJ1-2	.	.
TGTGCCAGCGCGGCAGGGGTGAACGAGCAGTACTTC	CASAAGVNEQYF	TRBV28	TRBJ2-7	once	.
TGTGCCAGCAGCGCTACAGGGTGGAACACTGAAGCTTTCTTT	CASSATGWNTEAFF	TRBV7-2	TRBJ1-1	few	.
TGCGCCAGCAGCTTCAGGGCGACGGCAGGGAACTATAATTCACCCCTCCACTTT	CASSFRATAGNYNSPLHF	TRBV5-1	TRBJ1-6	.	.
TGTGCCTGGAGTGTACGGCAGGGGAGACAAGAGACCCAGTACTTC	CAWSVRQGRQETQYF	TRBV30	TRBJ2-5	.	.
TGCGCCAGCAGCCCCGGGACAGGGGTTTTCAATGAGCAGTTCTTC	CASSPGTGVFNEQFF	TRBV5-1	TRBJ2-1	.	TRBD1
TGTGCCAGTAGTGCCCCACAGGGGTCCAAAAACATTCAGTACTTC	CASSAPQGSKNIQYF	TRBV19	TRBJ2-4	once	TRBD1
TGTGCCAGCAGCGTACAGGGTGGAAGCAATCAGCCCCAGCATTTT	CASSVQGGSNQPQHF	TRBV5-5	TRBJ1-5	.	.
TGCAGCGTTGATTCCGGGGACGGGGGCTACACCTTC	CSVDSGDGGYTF	TRBV29-1	TRBJ1-2	.	.
TGTGCCAGCAGCTTAGCTAGGGGAGGTGGCTACACCTTC	CASSLARGGGYTF	TRBV7-9	TRBJ1-2	once	.